Listed below are T cell receptor beta chains from one sample, sequenced in a study of T cells after yellow fever vaccination. A single record per CDR3 protein comes from TCRdb applying MiXCR to the 5' RACE reads. The sample has 280,000 or so distinct CDR3 sequences, 8.7% seen once. The specimen comprised CD4+ T cells sorted from PBMCs, sampled 5 days after the yellow fever booster vaccination. The receptors were sampled from a man aged 18-30 years who received the YFV17D yellow fever vaccine. Each CDR3 is given with its conserved first and last residue. D genes are given only for firm matches. Clone sizes are given selectively: once, few, many, or a class where the clone is expanded.

D gene: -; V gene: TRBV7-2; J gene: TRBJ2-7; CDR3 length: 12; clone size: -; CDR3 protein: CASGTSAYEQYF; CDR3 DNA: TGTGCCAGCGGGACTTCCGCCTACGAGCAGTACTTC
D gene: -; V gene: TRBV7-9; J gene: TRBJ2-4; CDR3 length: 19; clone size: few; CDR3 protein: CASSLTPTGWGLAKNIQYF; CDR3 DNA: TGTGCCAGCAGCTTAACCCCAACGGGCTGGGGTCTAGCCAAAAACATTCAGTACTTC
D gene: -; V gene: TRBV3-1; J gene: TRBJ1-5; CDR3 length: 15; clone size: few; CDR3 protein: CASSQGRRGNQPQHF; CDR3 DNA: TGTGCCAGCAGCCAAGGGAGGAGGGGCAATCAGCCCCAGCATTTT
D gene: -; V gene: TRBV7-9; J gene: TRBJ1-3; CDR3 length: 11; clone size: many; CDR3 protein: CASRASNTIYF; CDR3 DNA: TGTGCCAGCAGGGCGTCAAACACCATATATTTT
D gene: TRBD2; V gene: TRBV5-4; J gene: TRBJ2-1; CDR3 length: 15; clone size: few; CDR3 protein: CASSSSGGIYNEQFF; CDR3 DNA: TGTGCCAGCAGCTCAAGCGGGGGGATATACAATGAGCAGTTCTTC
D gene: -; V gene: TRBV12-3/TRBV12-4; J gene: TRBJ2-2; CDR3 length: 15; clone size: -; CDR3 protein: CASSLKAKNTGELFF; CDR3 DNA: TGTGCCAGCAGTTTAAAAGCGAAGAACACCGGGGAGCTGTTTTTT
D gene: -; V gene: TRBV11-2; J gene: TRBJ1-2; CDR3 length: 13; clone size: few; CDR3 protein: CASSLVQGSGYTF; CDR3 DNA: TGTGCCAGCAGCTTAGTTCAGGGAAGCGGCTACACCTTC
D gene: TRBD2; V gene: TRBV11-2; J gene: TRBJ2-7; CDR3 length: 15; clone size: -; CDR3 protein: CASSLGRGATYEQYF; CDR3 DNA: TGTGCCAGCAGCTTGGGGCGGGGGGCCACCTACGAGCAGTACTTC
D gene: -; V gene: TRBV7-2; J gene: TRBJ2-4; CDR3 length: 14; clone size: few; CDR3 protein: CASSAEIRGNIQYF; CDR3 DNA: TGTGCCAGCAGCGCCGAAATTCGGGGAAACATTCAGTACTTC
D gene: TRBD2; V gene: TRBV10-3; J gene: TRBJ2-7; CDR3 length: 14; clone size: few; CDR3 protein: CAIRLAGAGGEQYF; CDR3 DNA: TGTGCCATCAGACTAGCGGGGGCCGGGGGCGAGCAGTACTTC
D gene: TRBD1; V gene: TRBV28; J gene: TRBJ1-4; CDR3 length: 14; clone size: few; CDR3 protein: CASSFRQGNRKLFF; CDR3 DNA: TGTGCCAGCAGTTTTAGACAGGGTAACCGAAAACTGTTTTTT
D gene: -; V gene: TRBV12-3/TRBV12-4; J gene: TRBJ2-1; CDR3 length: 15; clone size: -; CDR3 protein: CASSSGTVSYNEQFF; CDR3 DNA: TGTGCCAGCAGCTCCGGGACCGTTTCCTACAATGAGCAGTTCTTC
D gene: -; V gene: TRBV20-1; J gene: TRBJ2-7; CDR3 length: 14; clone size: -; CDR3 protein: CSARDRQGTYEQYF; CDR3 DNA: TGCAGTGCTAGAGATCGTCAGGGGACCTACGAGCAGTACTTC
D gene: -; V gene: TRBV20-1; J gene: TRBJ1-2; CDR3 length: 13; clone size: -; CDR3 protein: CSAGDRANYGYTF; CDR3 DNA: TGCAGTGCCGGGGACCGAGCTAACTATGGCTACACCTTC
D gene: -; V gene: TRBV10-3; J gene: TRBJ1-1; CDR3 length: 13; clone size: few; CDR3 protein: CAISDRGNTEAFF; CDR3 DNA: TGTGCCATCAGTGACAGGGGTAACACTGAAGCTTTCTTT
D gene: -; V gene: TRBV5-4; J gene: TRBJ2-2; CDR3 length: 14; clone size: few; CDR3 protein: CASSLDAGTGELFF; CDR3 DNA: TGTGCCAGCAGCTTGGACGCGGGCACCGGGGAGCTGTTTTTT
D gene: TRBD2; V gene: TRBV6-2/TRBV6-3; J gene: TRBJ2-5; CDR3 length: 14; clone size: few; CDR3 protein: CASSYKRGQKTQYF; CDR3 DNA: TGTGCCAGCAGTTATAAGCGGGGGCAAAAGACCCAGTACTTC
D gene: -; V gene: TRBV4-3; J gene: TRBJ1-4; CDR3 length: 16; clone size: many; CDR3 protein: CASSFEAGTLNEKLFF; CDR3 DNA: TGCGCCAGCAGCTTCGAGGCCGGGACACTAAATGAAAAACTGTTTTTT
D gene: -; V gene: TRBV7-8; J gene: TRBJ2-2; CDR3 length: 15; clone size: few; CDR3 protein: CASSLYQGDAGELFF; CDR3 DNA: TGTGCCAGCAGCTTATACCAGGGAGACGCCGGGGAGCTGTTTTTT
D gene: -; V gene: TRBV6-5; J gene: TRBJ2-2; CDR3 length: 15; clone size: -; CDR3 protein: CASRTEAGYAGELFF; CDR3 DNA: TGTGCCAGCAGAACCGAGGCAGGGTATGCCGGGGAGCTGTTTTTT
D gene: -; V gene: TRBV7-6; J gene: TRBJ2-1; CDR3 length: 19; clone size: few; CDR3 protein: CASSSEVFRRAPRLNEQFF; CDR3 DNA: TGTGCCAGCAGCTCCGAGGTCTTTCGGCGGGCTCCGAGGTTGAATGAGCAGTTCTTC
D gene: TRBD1; V gene: TRBV5-6; J gene: TRBJ1-1; CDR3 length: 16; clone size: once; CDR3 protein: CASSLEPGQMNTEAFF; CDR3 DNA: TGTGCCAGCAGCTTGGAACCGGGACAGATGAACACTGAAGCTTTCTTT
D gene: TRBD1; V gene: TRBV4-1; J gene: TRBJ1-5; CDR3 length: 15; clone size: -; CDR3 protein: CASSQAGQGGFGQHF; CDR3 DNA: TGCGCCAGCAGCCAAGCGGGACAGGGTGGGTTTGGCCAGCATTTT
D gene: TRBD2; V gene: TRBV7-9; J gene: TRBJ2-7; CDR3 length: 15; clone size: -; CDR3 protein: CASSSRRTSAYEQYF; CDR3 DNA: TGTGCCAGCAGCTCCAGGAGGACTAGCGCCTACGAGCAGTACTTC
D gene: -; V gene: TRBV7-8; J gene: TRBJ1-2; CDR3 length: 13; clone size: -; CDR3 protein: CASSLPGVYGYTF; CDR3 DNA: TGTGCCAGCAGCCTACCGGGAGTCTATGGCTACACCTTC
D gene: -; V gene: TRBV24-1; J gene: TRBJ2-2; CDR3 length: 14; clone size: -; CDR3 protein: CATSVPRGAGELFF; CDR3 DNA: TGTGCCACCAGTGTCCCGCGGGGAGCCGGGGAGCTGTTTTTT
D gene: -; V gene: TRBV5-1; J gene: TRBJ2-3; CDR3 length: 16; clone size: few; CDR3 protein: CASSLTLPASTDTQYF; CDR3 DNA: TGCGCCAGCAGCTTAACTTTGCCGGCAAGCACAGATACGCAGTATTTT
D gene: TRBD1; V gene: TRBV28; J gene: TRBJ1-5; CDR3 length: 15; clone size: few; CDR3 protein: CASRGGGQSNQPQHF; CDR3 DNA: TGTGCCAGCAGGGGGGGGGGACAGTCCAATCAGCCCCAGCATTTT
D gene: TRBD1; V gene: TRBV20-1; J gene: TRBJ1-5; CDR3 length: 17; clone size: -; CDR3 protein: CSARHGTGAYEGQPQHF; CDR3 DNA: TGCAGTGCTAGACATGGGACAGGGGCGTATGAAGGTCAGCCCCAGCATTTT
D gene: -; V gene: TRBV7-2; J gene: TRBJ1-1; CDR3 length: 17; clone size: few; CDR3 protein: CASSQKKKGPPNTEAFF; CDR3 DNA: TGTGCCAGCAGCCAAAAAAAAAAAGGTCCCCCGAACACTGAAGCTTTCTTT
D gene: TRBD2; V gene: TRBV12-3/TRBV12-4; J gene: TRBJ2-5; CDR3 length: 16; clone size: few; CDR3 protein: CASSPTSGGGQETQYF; CDR3 DNA: TGTGCCAGCAGCCCAACTAGCGGGGGGGGCCAAGAGACCCAGTACTTC
D gene: -; V gene: TRBV5-1; J gene: TRBJ1-2; CDR3 length: 14; clone size: few; CDR3 protein: CASSPQTADYGYTF; CDR3 DNA: TGCGCCAGCAGCCCCCAAACCGCGGATTATGGCTACACCTTC
D gene: -; V gene: TRBV18; J gene: TRBJ2-7; CDR3 length: 15; clone size: few; CDR3 protein: CASSPGAGASYEQYF; CDR3 DNA: TGTGCCAGCTCACCAGGGGCAGGGGCCTCCTACGAGCAGTACTTC
D gene: -; V gene: TRBV5-1; J gene: TRBJ2-1; CDR3 length: 13; clone size: few; CDR3 protein: CASSGTTYNEQFF; CDR3 DNA: TGCGCCAGCTCGGGGACAACCTACAATGAGCAGTTCTTC
D gene: -; V gene: TRBV4-1; J gene: TRBJ1-1; CDR3 length: 13; clone size: many; CDR3 protein: CASSPLYHTEAFF; CDR3 DNA: TGCGCCAGCAGCCCTCTATACCACACTGAAGCTTTCTTT
D gene: -; V gene: TRBV5-1; J gene: TRBJ1-1; CDR3 length: 14; clone size: -; CDR3 protein: CASSPIGGDTEAFF; CDR3 DNA: TGCGCCAGCAGCCCCATCGGGGGTGACACTGAAGCTTTCTTT
D gene: TRBD1; V gene: TRBV19; J gene: TRBJ2-7; CDR3 length: 15; clone size: -; CDR3 protein: CASSNGQGFLYEQYF; CDR3 DNA: TGTGCCAGTAGTAACGGACAGGGGTTCCTCTACGAGCAGTACTTC
D gene: -; V gene: TRBV12-3/TRBV12-4; J gene: TRBJ2-7; CDR3 length: 13; clone size: many; CDR3 protein: CASSFQLGYEQYF; CDR3 DNA: TGTGCCAGCAGTTTCCAACTAGGGTACGAGCAGTACTTC
D gene: -; V gene: TRBV5-1; J gene: TRBJ2-5; CDR3 length: 13; clone size: many; CDR3 protein: CASSLSFQETQYF; CDR3 DNA: TGCGCCAGCAGCCTTAGCTTCCAAGAGACCCAGTACTTC
D gene: TRBD2; V gene: TRBV3-1; J gene: TRBJ2-7; CDR3 length: 16; clone size: few; CDR3 protein: CASSDHYRLAAGEQYF; CDR3 DNA: TGTGCCAGCAGCGACCACTACCGACTAGCGGCCGGCGAGCAGTACTTC